Given below is one T cell receptor beta chain in context. Its antigen is currently unknown. The CDR3 has 15 amino acids. Germline CDR1 and CDR2: SGHRS and YFSETQ. The V gene lost 2 bases and the J gene lost 0 bases, with 10 bases spanning the gap. Naive CD8 cells lacked CD45RO and underwent positive selection for CCR7, leaving out terminally differentiated effector memory CD45RA+ cells. Each sample came from a Caucasian adult donor living in Nashville, Tennessee. This entry belongs to a study of shared clonotypes between healthy human individuals. Study outcomes and limitations: Even with large depth, rarefaction showed that sorted-subset sequencing was incomplete. A reduction in generation probabilities was seen for non-shared clonotypes relative to those shared by all four donors. Between several donors, naive CD4 clonotypes were shared at a level of approximately 5%.

The protocol was immunoSEQ multiplex PCR, while the TCRdb copy is restricted to in-frame clones and leaves out a portion. This sample has about 2.1 million clones; about 92% occur once, and the top ten carry 1.5% to 2%. Material: naive CD8+ T cells from PBMCs. This sequence was found in a man younger than 35 in good health. Some clones in this sample may be carry-over from other donors' samples. The chain is built from TRBV5-1 and TRBJ2-3; D call uncertain. Written as DNA, the CDR3 is TGCGCCAGCAGCTTTGAACAGACCAGCACAGATACGCAGTATTTT. Translating gives CASSFEQTSTDTQYF.